The 13 T cell receptor beta chains presented below share a single source sample, sequenced in a study of T cell changes during pregnancy in multiple sclerosis. The method was immunoSEQ multiplex PCR; TCRdb's version includes in-frame clones alone and lacks a portion of them. The data contain 85,000 to 95,000 clones, roughly 91% of them singletons. Specimen: peripheral blood, collected after pregnancy. Receptors were obtained from a female donor in good health, enrolled as a control in a pregnancy study.

V usage is TRBV6-5 and J usage is TRBJ2-5; 10 nucleotides align to TRBD2. Per the germline V gene, CDR1 is MNHEY and CDR2 is SVGAGI. V trimming: 5 bases; J trimming: 4 bases; junction bases outside the gene matches: 4. The CDR3 has 14 amino acids. CDR3 sequence (DNA): TGTGCCAGCAGTCCCCGGACTAGCGGAGAGACCCAGTACTTC. Translation: CASSPRTSGETQYF.

The chain links TRBV6-5 to TRBJ2-5, with TRBD2 identical over 8 bases. CDR1 is MNHEY, CDR2 SVGAGI, per germline. The length of the CDR3 is 14 residues. V dropped 2 bases and J dropped 3; count of bases not matched to a gene: 2. CDR3 nucleotides: TGTGCCAGCAGTTACCCCGGGAGGGAAGAGACCCAGTACTTC. This codes for CASSYPGREETQYF.

The chain couples TRBV27 to TRBJ2-7; 9 positions match TRBD2. The CDR3 has 15 amino acids. The V segment lost 2 bases and the J segment 3 bases; nucleotides outside the gene matches: 5. The germline gives CDR1 MNHEY, CDR2 SMNVEV (reference sequence). The DNA of the CDR3 is TGTGCCAGCAGTTTAAGTAGCGGGGGATACTACGAGCAGTACTTC. Its protein is CASSLSSGGYYEQYF.

CDR3 protein: CASSFAGTSNTGELFF. As DNA, the CDR3 is TGTGCCAGTAGTTTTGCAGGAACATCGAACACCGGGGAGCTGTTTTTT. This chain uses TRBV19 with TRBJ2-2; D remains ambiguous. The CDR3 runs 16 residues. CDR1 and CDR2 from the germline V gene are LNHDA and SQIVND (reference sequence). Trimming removed 5 bases at V and 0 bases at J, with 13 bases between.

This clone appeared a single time. The chain uses TRBV5-1 and TRBJ1-2, with a weak D call TRBD1 (6 bases). Germline lookup yields CDR1 SGHRS and CDR2 YFSETQ. Trimming pared 2 bases from V and 0 bases from J, leaving 14 bases between. This CDR3 spans 16 amino acids. CDR3 DNA sequence: TGCGCCAGCAGCTTCGCCGGGGGGCCCGCTAACTATGGCTACACCTTC. Translated: CASSFAGGPANYGYTF.

This clone was counted only a few times. The genes are TRBV7-9 and TRBJ1-4; 7 bases are shared with TRBD1. Trimming cost V 5 bases and J 0 bases; bases outside gene matches: 0. The CDR3 length is 14 residues. Germline V gives CDR1 SEHNR, CDR2 FQNEAQ (reference sequence). The CDR3 sequence: CASSTGATNEKLFF. As DNA, the CDR3 is TGTGCCAGCAGCACAGGGGCAACTAATGAAAAACTGTTTTTT.

The rearrangement joins TRBV28 to TRBJ2-3, with 8 bases fitting TRBD1. Germline assignment: CDR1 MDHEN and CDR2 SYDVKM. This CDR3 is 15 amino acids long. V lost 3 bases, J lost 1 base, and 3 bases stayed unmatched. Here the CDR3 reads CASSFAGGRTDTQYF. CDR3 DNA: TGTGCCAGCAGTTTTGCAGGGGGCCGCACAGATACGCAGTATTTT. Full variable domain (missing parts from reference TRBV28 and TRBJ2-3): DVKVTQSSRYLVKRTGEKVFLECVQDMDHENMFWYRQDPGLGLRLIYFSYDVKMKEKGDIPEGYSVSREKKERFSLILESASTNQTSMYLCASSFAGGRTDTQYFGPGTRLTVL.

The rearrangement joins TRBV4-3 to TRBJ2-1, with TRBD1 identical over 9 bases. CDR1 LGHNA and CDR2 YSLEER come from the germline V gene. The J segment lost 9 bases and the V segment lost 4 bases, leaving 10 bases of the junction unmatched. The CDR3 length is 15 residues. The CDR3 sequence: CASSLIQGAQGEQFF. Written as DNA, the CDR3 is TGCGCCAGCAGCCTGATACAGGGGGCGCAGGGTGAGCAGTTCTTC.

CDR3 DNA sequence: TGTGCCAGCAGCTTAGGGACAGGGCTCTACGAGCAGTACTTC. It translates to CASSLGTGLYEQYF. This chain joins TRBV11-2 and TRBJ2-7, with 8 bases matching TRBD1. This CDR3 contains 14 residues. The V gene's germline CDR1 is SGHAT and CDR2 FQNNGV. The junction had 2 bases not matched to a gene; V was cut back by 1 base and J by 3 bases.

This chain uses TRBV19 with TRBJ1-2, with D maybe TRBD1 (5 bases). V shed 9 bases and J shed 5 bases, with 22 bases lying between them. CDR3 size: 15 residues. CDR1 is LNHDA, CDR2 SQIVND, per germline (reference sequence). DNA of the CDR3: TGTGCCAGCCAAGATCCCGGGGGGGGAGAGTATGGCTACACCTTC. Protein sequence: CASQDPGGGEYGYTF.

The CDR3 sequence is CASSEIPLSPLHF. The CDR3, as DNA: TGTGCCAGCAGTGAAATTCCCCTCTCACCCCTCCACTTT. The V and J genes are TRBV6-1 and TRBJ1-6; no clear D gene. This CDR3 contains 13 residues. V dropped 2 bases and J dropped 10 bases, with 9 bases sitting between them. Germline CDR1 and CDR2: MNHNS and SASEGT.

J is TRBJ1-1 and V is TRBV5-4, with D perhaps matching TRBD1 (6 bases). The germline V gene encodes CDR1 SGHNT and CDR2 YYREEE (reference sequence). The CDR3 is made up of 16 amino acids. V was clipped by 2 bases and J by 0 bases, with 14 bases between them. In DNA, the CDR3 is TGTGCCAGCAGCTTAGGTTTTTCAGGGGTGAACACTGAAGCTTTCTTT. This translates into CASSLGFSGVNTEAFF.

The chain links TRBV7-2 to TRBJ2-1, with D possibly matching TRBD1 (5 bases). Germline V gives CDR1 SGHTA, CDR2 FQGNSA. This CDR3 contains 15 residues. The germline V and J ends were trimmed by 3 bases and 2 bases, with 11 bases remaining between them. As DNA, the CDR3 is TGTGCCAGCAGCTTGGACAAGGGTCCCTACAATGAGCAGTTCTTC. This encodes CASSLDKGPYNEQFF.